The 5 T cell receptor beta chains in this list originate from one sample, sequenced in a study of blood T cell repertoires in COVID-19. Profiled with immunoSEQ multiplex PCR; TCRdb holds only in-frame clones, not every one. The table shows under 250,000 clones, with 82% occurring only once. Sequences were obtained from peripheral blood. Receptors originate from a woman under 30 with acute or convalescent COVID-19.

The chain has TRBV10-3 and TRBJ2-2; unclear D gene. V dropped 8 bases and J dropped 7 bases, with 14 bases sitting between them. Germline V lookup: CDR1 ENHRY, CDR2 SYGVKD. The CDR3 has 13 amino acids. The CDR3 spells CAIGDSMLGELFF. The CDR3 region has the DNA TGTGCCATCGGCGATAGCATGCTCGGGGAGCTGTTTTTT.

This chain uses TRBV9 with TRBJ1-6; 7 nucleotides line up with TRBD1. This CDR3 comprises 17 residues. V lost 1 base and J lost 5; bases outside the gene matches: 9. The germline gives CDR1 SGDLS, CDR2 YYNGEE. The CDR3 loop reads CASSVTQGVNNNSPLHF. As DNA, the CDR3 is TGTGCCAGCAGCGTAACCCAGGGGGTGAATAATAATTCACCCCTCCACTTT.

This chain uses TRBV2 with TRBJ1-5; 8 bases fit TRBD1. CDR3 size: 14 residues. Germline CDR1 reads SNHLY; CDR2 reads FYNNEI. Trimming at V came to 6 bases and at J to 2 bases, leaving 3 bases not matched to a gene. In DNA, the CDR3 is TGTGCCAGCAGCCCGGACAGGGGCAATCAGCCCCAGCATTTT. This encodes CASSPDRGNQPQHF. Full variable domain (missing parts from reference TRBV2 and TRBJ1-5): EPEVTQTPSHQVTQMGQEVILRCVPISNHLYFYWYRQILGQKVEFLVSFYNNEISEKSEIFDDQFSVERPDGSNFTLKIRSTKLEDSAMYFCASSPDRGNQPQHFGDGTRLSIL.

DNA of the CDR3: TGCGCCAGCAGTATTGGAGGGAGTTTGAACTACGAGCAGTACTTC. Amino acid sequence: CASSIGGSLNYEQYF. The rearrangement links TRBV5-1 to TRBJ2-7; perhaps TRBD2 as D (6 bases). In germline, CDR1 is SGHRS, CDR2 YFSETQ. CDR3 length: 15 amino acids. The ends were cut back, 5 bases at V and 3 bases at J, with 18 bases in the middle. Filled out from reference TRBV5-1 and TRBJ2-7, the complete variable domain reads KAGVTQTPRYLIKTRGQQVTLSCSPISGHRSVSWYQQTPGQGLQFLFEYFSETQRNKGNFPGRFSGRQFSNSRSEMNVSTLELGDSALYLCASSIGGSLNYEQYFGPGTRLTVT.

The chain employs TRBV18 and TRBJ1-2, with TRBD1 matching 8 bases. Trimming removed 4 bases from V and 4 bases from J; junction bases left unmatched: 8. This CDR3 spans 15 amino acids. Germline lookup yields CDR1 KGHSH and CDR2 LQKENI. The CDR3 DNA is TGTGCCAGCTCACAACGGACAGGGCTGATCTATGGCTACACCTTC. It yields the protein CASSQRTGLIYGYTF.